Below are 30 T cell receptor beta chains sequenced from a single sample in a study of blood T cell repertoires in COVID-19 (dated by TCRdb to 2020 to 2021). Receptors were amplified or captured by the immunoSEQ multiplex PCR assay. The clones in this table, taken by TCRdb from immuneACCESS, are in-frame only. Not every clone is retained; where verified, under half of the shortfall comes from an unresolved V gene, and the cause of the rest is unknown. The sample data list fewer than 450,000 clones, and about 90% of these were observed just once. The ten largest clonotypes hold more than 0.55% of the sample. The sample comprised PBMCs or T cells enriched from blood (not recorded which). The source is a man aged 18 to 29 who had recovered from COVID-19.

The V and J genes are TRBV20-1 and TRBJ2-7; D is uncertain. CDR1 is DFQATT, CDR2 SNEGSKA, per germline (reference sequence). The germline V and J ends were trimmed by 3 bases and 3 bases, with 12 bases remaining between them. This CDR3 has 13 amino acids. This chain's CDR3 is CSASTQNLYEQYF. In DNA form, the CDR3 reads TGCAGTGCTAGTACACAAAACCTCTACGAGCAGTACTTC.

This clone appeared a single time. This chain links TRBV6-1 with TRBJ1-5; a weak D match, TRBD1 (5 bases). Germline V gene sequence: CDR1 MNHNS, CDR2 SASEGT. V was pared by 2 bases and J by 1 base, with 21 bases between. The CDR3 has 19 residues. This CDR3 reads CASSERGAGWAASNQPQHF. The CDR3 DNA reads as TGTGCCAGCAGTGAACGTGGGGCAGGTTGGGCGGCGAGCAATCAGCCCCAGCATTTT.

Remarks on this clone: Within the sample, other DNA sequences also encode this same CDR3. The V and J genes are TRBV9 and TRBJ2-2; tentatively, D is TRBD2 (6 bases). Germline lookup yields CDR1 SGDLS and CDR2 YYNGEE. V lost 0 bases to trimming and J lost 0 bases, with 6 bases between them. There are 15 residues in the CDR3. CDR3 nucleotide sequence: TGTGCCAGCAGCGTAGGACTAGCGAACACCGGGGAGCTGTTTTTT. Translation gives CASSVGLANTGELFF.

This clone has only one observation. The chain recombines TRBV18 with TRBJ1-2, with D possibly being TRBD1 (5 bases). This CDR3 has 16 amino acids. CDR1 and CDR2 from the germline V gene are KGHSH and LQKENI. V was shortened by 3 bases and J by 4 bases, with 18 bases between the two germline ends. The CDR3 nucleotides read TGTGCCAGCTCACCTCCCCTTGGGGGGGGATCCTATGGCTACACCTTC. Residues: CASSPPLGGGSYGYTF.

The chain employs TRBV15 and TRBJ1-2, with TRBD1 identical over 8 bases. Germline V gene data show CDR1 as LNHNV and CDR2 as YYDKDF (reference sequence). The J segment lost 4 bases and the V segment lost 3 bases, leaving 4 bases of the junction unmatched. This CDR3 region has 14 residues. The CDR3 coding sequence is TGTGCCACCAGCAGGGACAGGGTCCGCTATGGCTACACCTTC. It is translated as CATSRDRVRYGYTF.

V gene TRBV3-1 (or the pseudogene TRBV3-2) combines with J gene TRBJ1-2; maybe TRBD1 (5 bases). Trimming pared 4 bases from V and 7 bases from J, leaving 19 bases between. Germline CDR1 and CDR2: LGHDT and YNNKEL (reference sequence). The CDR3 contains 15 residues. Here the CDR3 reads CASSPAEMGGAGYTF. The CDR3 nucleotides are TGTGCCAGCAGCCCCGCAGAGATGGGGGGAGCTGGCTACACCTTC.

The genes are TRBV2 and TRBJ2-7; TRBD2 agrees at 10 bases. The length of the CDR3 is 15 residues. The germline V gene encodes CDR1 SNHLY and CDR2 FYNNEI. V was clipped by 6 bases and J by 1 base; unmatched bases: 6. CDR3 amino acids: CASRLTSGTSYEQYF. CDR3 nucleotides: TGTGCCAGCAGGCTTACTAGCGGGACGTCCTACGAGCAGTACTTC.

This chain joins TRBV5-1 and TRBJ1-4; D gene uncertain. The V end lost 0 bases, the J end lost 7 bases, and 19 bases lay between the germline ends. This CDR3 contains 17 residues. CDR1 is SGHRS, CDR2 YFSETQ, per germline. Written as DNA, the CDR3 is TGCGCCAGCAGCTTGGCCGAAGAATCTAAAGGAGGTGAAAAACTGTTTTTT. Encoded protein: CASSLAEESKGGEKLFF.

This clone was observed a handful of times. The CDR3 protein is CASSQKGLAGVPTGEQFF. CDR3 sequence (DNA): TGTGCCAGCAGTCAAAAAGGACTAGCGGGAGTCCCGACTGGTGAGCAGTTCTTC. The chain has TRBV6-6 and TRBJ2-1, with 13 bases identical to TRBD2. Germline CDR1 MNHNY, CDR2 SVGAGI (reference sequence). The CDR3 consists of 18 residues. With V trimmed by 5 bases and J by 9 bases, 16 bases remained unmatched.

CDR3 DNA sequence: TGTGCCAGCAGCTTGTCCCCGTCCAGCTCTGGAAACACCATATATTTT. Residues: CASSLSPSSSGNTIYF. This chain joins TRBV5-4 and TRBJ1-3; no reliable D call. V shed 1 base and J shed 0 bases, with 11 bases lying between them. Germline lookup yields CDR1 SGHNT and CDR2 YYREEE (reference sequence). The CDR3 length is 16 residues.

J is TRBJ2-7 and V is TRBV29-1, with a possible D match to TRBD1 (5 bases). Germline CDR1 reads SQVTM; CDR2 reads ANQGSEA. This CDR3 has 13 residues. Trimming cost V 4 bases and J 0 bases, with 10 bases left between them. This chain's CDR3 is CSVAPDSSYEQYF. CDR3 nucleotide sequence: TGCAGCGTTGCCCCTGACAGCTCCTACGAGCAGTACTTC.

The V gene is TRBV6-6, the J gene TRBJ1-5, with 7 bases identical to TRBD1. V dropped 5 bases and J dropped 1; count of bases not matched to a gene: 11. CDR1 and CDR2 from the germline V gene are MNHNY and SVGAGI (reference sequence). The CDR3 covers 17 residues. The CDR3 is CASSPQRQGPSNQPQHF. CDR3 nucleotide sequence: TGTGCCAGCAGTCCCCAAAGACAGGGTCCGAGCAATCAGCCCCAGCATTTT.

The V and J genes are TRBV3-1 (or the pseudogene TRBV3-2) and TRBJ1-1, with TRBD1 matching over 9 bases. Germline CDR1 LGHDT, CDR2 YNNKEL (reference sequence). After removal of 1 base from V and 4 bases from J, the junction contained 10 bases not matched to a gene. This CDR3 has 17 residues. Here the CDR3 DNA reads TGTGCCAGCAGCCAAGTTCCGGGACAGGGAAGGGGCACTGAAGCTTTCTTT. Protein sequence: CASSQVPGQGRGTEAFF.

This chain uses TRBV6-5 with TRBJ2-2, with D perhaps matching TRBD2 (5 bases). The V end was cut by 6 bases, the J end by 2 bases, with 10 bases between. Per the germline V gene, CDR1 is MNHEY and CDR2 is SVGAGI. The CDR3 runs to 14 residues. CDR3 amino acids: CASRTIPNTGELFF. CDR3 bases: TGTGCCAGCAGGACTATACCCAACACCGGGGAGCTGTTTTTT.

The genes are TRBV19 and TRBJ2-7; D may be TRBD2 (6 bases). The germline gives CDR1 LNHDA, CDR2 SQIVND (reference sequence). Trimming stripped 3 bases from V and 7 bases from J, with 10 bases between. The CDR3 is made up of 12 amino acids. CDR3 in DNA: TGTGCCAGTAGTATGGAACGGGGGGAGCAGTACTTC. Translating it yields CASSMERGEQYF.

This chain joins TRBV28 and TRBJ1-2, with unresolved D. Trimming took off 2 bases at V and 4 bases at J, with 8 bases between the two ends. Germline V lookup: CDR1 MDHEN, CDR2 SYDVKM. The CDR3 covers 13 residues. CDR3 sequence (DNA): TGTGCCAGCAGTTTAGAGAAAACCTATGGCTACACCTTC. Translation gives CASSLEKTYGYTF.

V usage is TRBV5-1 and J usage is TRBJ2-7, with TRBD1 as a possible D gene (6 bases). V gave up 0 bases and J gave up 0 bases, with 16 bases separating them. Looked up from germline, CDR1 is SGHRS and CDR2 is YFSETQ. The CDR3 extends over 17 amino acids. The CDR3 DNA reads TGCGCCAGCAGCTTGGCCAGTTCTGGGGGCGCCTCCTACGAGCAGTACTTC. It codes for CASSLASSGGASYEQYF.

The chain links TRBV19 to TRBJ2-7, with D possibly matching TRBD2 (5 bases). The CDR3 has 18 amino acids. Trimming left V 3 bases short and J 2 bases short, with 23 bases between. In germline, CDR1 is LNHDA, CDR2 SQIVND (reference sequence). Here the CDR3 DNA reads TGTGCCAGTAGTATTTCCTCAGTTCGGGTAGGGCGGGCCTACGAGCAGTACTTC. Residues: CASSISSVRVGRAYEQYF.

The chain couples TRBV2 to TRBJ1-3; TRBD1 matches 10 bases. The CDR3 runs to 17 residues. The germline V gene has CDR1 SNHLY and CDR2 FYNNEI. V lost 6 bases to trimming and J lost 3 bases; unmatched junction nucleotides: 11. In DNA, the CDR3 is TGTGCCAGCAGGGAAAGGACAGGGGGAAATGGTGGAAACACCATATATTTT. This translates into CASRERTGGNGGNTIYF. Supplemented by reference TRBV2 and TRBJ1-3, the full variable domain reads EPEVTQTPSHQVTQMGQEVILRCVPISNHLYFYWYRQILGQKVEFLVSFYNNEISEKSEIFDDQFSVERPDGSNFTLKIRSTKLEDSAMYFCASRERTGGNGGNTIYFGEGSWLTVV.

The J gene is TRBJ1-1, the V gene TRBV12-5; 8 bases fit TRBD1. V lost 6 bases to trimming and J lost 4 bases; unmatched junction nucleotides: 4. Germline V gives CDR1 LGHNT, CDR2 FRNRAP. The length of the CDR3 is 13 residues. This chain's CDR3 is CASGTGESTEAFF. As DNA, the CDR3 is TGTGCTAGTGGGACAGGGGAGAGCACTGAAGCTTTCTTT.

CDR3 coding DNA: TGTGCCAGCAGCTTAGCGGGGGCGAACTCCTACAATGAGCAGTTCTTC. It codes for CASSLAGANSYNEQFF. The chain uses TRBV7-9 and TRBJ2-1, with D tentatively TRBD1 (6 bases). The CDR3 has 16 amino acids. Germline values: CDR1 SEHNR, CDR2 FQNEAQ (reference sequence). Between the trimmed V and J ends, which lost 0 bases and 0 bases, there was a span of 9 bases.

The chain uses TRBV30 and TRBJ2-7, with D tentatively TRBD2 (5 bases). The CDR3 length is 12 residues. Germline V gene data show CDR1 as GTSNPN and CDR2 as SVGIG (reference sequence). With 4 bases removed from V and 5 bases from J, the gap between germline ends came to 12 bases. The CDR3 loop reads CAWTRPGNEQYF. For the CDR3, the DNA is TGTGCCTGGACTAGGCCGGGGAACGAGCAGTACTTC.

In DNA, the CDR3 is TGTGCCAGCAGTTCCCCAGGACAGAACAATCAGCCCCAGCATTTT. It is translated as CASSSPGQNNQPQHF. The chain employs TRBV6-5 and TRBJ1-5, with D perhaps matching TRBD1 (6 bases). The V gene lost 4 bases and the J gene lost 3 bases, with 13 bases spanning the gap. Germline lookup yields CDR1 MNHEY and CDR2 SVGAGI. The CDR3 consists of 15 residues.

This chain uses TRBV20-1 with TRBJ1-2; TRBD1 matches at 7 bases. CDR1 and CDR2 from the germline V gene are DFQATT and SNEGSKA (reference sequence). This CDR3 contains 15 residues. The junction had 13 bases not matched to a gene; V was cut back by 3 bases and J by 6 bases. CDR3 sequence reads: CSASFDREVFDGYTF. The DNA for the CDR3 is TGCAGTGCTAGTTTCGACAGGGAGGTTTTCGATGGCTACACCTTC.

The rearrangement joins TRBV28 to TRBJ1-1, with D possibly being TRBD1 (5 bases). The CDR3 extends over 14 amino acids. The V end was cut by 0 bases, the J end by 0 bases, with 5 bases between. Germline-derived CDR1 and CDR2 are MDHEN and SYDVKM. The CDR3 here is CASSLWTVNTEAFF. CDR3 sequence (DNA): TGTGCCAGCAGTTTATGGACAGTGAACACTGAAGCTTTCTTT. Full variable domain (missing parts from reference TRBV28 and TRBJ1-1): DVKVTQSSRYLVKRTGEKVFLECVQDMDHENMFWYRQDPGLGLRLIYFSYDVKMKEKGDIPEGYSVSREKKERFSLILESASTNQTSMYLCASSLWTVNTEAFFGQGTRLTVV.

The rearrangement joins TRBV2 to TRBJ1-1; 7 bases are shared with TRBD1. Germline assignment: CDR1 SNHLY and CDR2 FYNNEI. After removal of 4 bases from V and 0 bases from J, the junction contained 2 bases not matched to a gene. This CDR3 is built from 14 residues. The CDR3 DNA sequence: TGTGCCAGCAGTGGCAGGGGGATGAACACTGAAGCTTTCTTT. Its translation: CASSGRGMNTEAFF.

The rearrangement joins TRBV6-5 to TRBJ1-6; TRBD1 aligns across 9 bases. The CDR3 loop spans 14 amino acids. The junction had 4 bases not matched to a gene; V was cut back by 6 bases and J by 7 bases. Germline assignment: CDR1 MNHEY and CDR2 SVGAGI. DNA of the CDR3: TGTGCCAGCAGGCCCGGGACAGGGAATTCACCCCTCCACTTT. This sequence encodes CASRPGTGNSPLHF.

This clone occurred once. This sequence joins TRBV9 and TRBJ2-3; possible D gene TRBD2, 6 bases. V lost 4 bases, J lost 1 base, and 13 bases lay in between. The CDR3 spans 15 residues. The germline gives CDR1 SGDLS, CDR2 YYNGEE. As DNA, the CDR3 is TGTGCCAGCAGCCCTGCGGGGTTTCGCACAGATACGCAGTATTTT. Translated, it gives CASSPAGFRTDTQYF.

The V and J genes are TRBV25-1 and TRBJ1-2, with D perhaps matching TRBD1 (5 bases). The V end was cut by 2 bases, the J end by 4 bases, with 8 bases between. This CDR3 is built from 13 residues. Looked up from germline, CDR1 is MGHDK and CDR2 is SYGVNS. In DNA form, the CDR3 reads TGTGCCAGCAGTGAAGCAGGGATCTATGGCTACACCTTC. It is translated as CASSEAGIYGYTF.

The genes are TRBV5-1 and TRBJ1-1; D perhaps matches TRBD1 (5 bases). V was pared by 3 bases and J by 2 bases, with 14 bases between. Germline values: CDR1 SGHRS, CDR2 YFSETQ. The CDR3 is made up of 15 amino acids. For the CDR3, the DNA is TGCGCCAGCAGCTCGGGAGGAGGGACTAACACTGAAGCTTTCTTT. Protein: CASSSGGGTNTEAFF. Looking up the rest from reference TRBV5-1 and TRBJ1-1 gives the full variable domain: KAGVTQTPRYLIKTRGQQVTLSCSPISGHRSVSWYQQTPGQGLQFLFEYFSETQRNKGNFPGRFSGRQFSNSRSEMNVSTLELGDSALYLCASSSGGGTNTEAFFGQGTRLTVV.